This T cell receptor beta chain derives from a study of T cells after yellow fever vaccination. The length of the CDR3 is 14 residues. Germline CDR1 MNHEY, CDR2 SVGAGI. The V gene end was trimmed by 3 bases and the J gene end by 6 bases; junction bases not matched to a gene: 5. This clonotype has ten or more counts. From the 5' RACE reads, TCRdb called clonotypes with MiXCR, one entry per CDR3 protein. The sample lists approximately 120,000 distinct CDR3 sequences, around 15% occurring once. V gene TRBV6-5 combines with J gene TRBJ2-7; 10 positions agree with TRBD1. The input for sequencing was CD8+ T cells sorted from PBMCs, taken 5 days after the yellow fever booster vaccination. The origin of this receptor is a man between 18 and 35 years old who received the YFV17D yellow fever vaccine. CDR3 in amino acids: CASSYGTGALEQYF. As DNA, the CDR3 is TGTGCCAGCAGTTATGGGACAGGGGCCCTCGAGCAGTACTTC.